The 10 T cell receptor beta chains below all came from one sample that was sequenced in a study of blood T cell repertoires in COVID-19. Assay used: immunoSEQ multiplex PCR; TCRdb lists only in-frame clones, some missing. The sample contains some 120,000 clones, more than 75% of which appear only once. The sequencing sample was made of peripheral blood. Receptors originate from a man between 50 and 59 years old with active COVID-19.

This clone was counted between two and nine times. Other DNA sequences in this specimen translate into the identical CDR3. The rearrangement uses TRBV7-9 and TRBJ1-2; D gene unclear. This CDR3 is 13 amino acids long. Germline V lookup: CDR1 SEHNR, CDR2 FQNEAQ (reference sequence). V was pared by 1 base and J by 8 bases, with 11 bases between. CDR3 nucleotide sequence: TGTGCCAGCAGCTTAGGTCCAGGTAACGGCTACACCTTC. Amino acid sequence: CASSLGPGNGYTF.

The CDR3 DNA sequence: TGTGCCAGTAGTGGTCTACCAGGGGGCCGCACTGAAGCTTTCTTT. Amino acids: CASSGLPGGRTEAFF. The V call is TRBV19, the J call TRBJ1-1; TRBD1 agrees at 8 bases. This CDR3 contains 15 residues. The germline V gene encodes CDR1 LNHDA and CDR2 SQIVND (reference sequence). Unmatched junction bases numbered 9, after V lost 5 bases and J lost 4 bases.

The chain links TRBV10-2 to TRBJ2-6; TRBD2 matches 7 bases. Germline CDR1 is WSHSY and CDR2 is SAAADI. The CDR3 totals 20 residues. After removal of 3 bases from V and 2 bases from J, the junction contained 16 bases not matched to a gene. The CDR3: CASSDSFSGMARTGANVLTF. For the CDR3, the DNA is TGCGCCAGCAGTGACAGTTTCAGCGGGATGGCGCGTACTGGGGCCAACGTCCTGACTTTC.

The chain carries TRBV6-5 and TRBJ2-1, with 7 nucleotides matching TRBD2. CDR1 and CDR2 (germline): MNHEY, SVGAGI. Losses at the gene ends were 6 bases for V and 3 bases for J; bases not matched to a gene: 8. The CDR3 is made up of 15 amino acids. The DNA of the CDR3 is TGTGCCAGCAGCAACGGGCGGGAGATCTACAATGAGCAGTTCTTC. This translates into CASSNGREIYNEQFF.

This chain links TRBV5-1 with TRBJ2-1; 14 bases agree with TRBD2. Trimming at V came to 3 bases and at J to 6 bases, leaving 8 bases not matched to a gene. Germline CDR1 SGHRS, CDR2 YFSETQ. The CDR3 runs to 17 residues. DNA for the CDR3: TGCGCCAGCAGCTCGGGACTAGCGGGAGTGGTGGGCAATGAGCAGTTCTTC. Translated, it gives CASSSGLAGVVGNEQFF.

CDR3 sequence (DNA): TGTGCCATCAGTGAACAGGGACAGATCCGGGAGCAGTACTTC. This gives the protein CAISEQGQIREQYF. This rearrangement joins TRBV10-3 to TRBJ2-7, with 7 bases that match TRBD1. V lost 3 bases, J lost 7 bases, and 9 bases stayed unmatched. Looked up from germline, CDR1 is ENHRY and CDR2 is SYGVKD. This CDR3 contains 14 residues.

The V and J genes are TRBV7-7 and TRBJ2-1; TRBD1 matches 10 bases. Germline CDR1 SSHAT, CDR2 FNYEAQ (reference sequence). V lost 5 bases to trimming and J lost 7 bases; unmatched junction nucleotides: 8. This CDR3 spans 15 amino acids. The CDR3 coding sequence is TGTGCCAGCAGCCTGGACAGGGGGAAGGAGAATGAGCAGTTCTTC. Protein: CASSLDRGKENEQFF.

In DNA, the CDR3 is TGTGCCAGCAGGTTGCCAGGGACTAGCGGGAGGGAGCAGTACGTC. Translating it yields CASRLPGTSGREQYV. This sequence joins TRBV5-4 and TRBJ2-7; 15 nucleotides line up with TRBD2. V lost 5 bases and J lost 7; bases outside the gene matches: 7. From germline, CDR1 is SGHNT and CDR2 YYREEE (reference sequence). This CDR3 is 15 amino acids long.

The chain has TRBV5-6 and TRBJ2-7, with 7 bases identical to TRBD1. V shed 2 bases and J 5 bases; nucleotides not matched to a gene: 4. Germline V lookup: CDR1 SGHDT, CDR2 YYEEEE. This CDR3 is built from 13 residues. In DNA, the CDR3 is TGTGCCAGCAGCTTTGGCAGGGGGAACGAGCAGTACTTC. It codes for CASSFGRGNEQYF.

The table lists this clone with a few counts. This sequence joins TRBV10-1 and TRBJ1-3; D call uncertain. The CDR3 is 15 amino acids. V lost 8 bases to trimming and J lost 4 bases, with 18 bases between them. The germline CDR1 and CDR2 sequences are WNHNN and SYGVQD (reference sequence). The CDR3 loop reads CASSPSGGSGNTIYF. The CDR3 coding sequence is TGCGCCAGCTCCCCGTCCGGAGGGTCAGGAAACACCATATATTTT.